The rows below give T cell receptor beta chains drawn from one sample of a study of blood T cell repertoires in COVID-19. The repertoire was sequenced with immunoSEQ multiplex PCR; TCRdb's copy has only in-frame clones and lacks some. The sample yields roughly 410,000 clones, about 89% seen once. The specimen was peripheral blood. The origin of the receptors is a woman in her thirties or forties with COVID-19, enrolled during active disease. The CDR3 runs from the conserved cysteine through the conserved F or W. Each record gives: clone size, J gene, V gene, D gene, CDR3 DNA, CDR3 protein. A D gene is named only where the DNA matches it firmly. Not all rows give a size; the values are once, few, many and, for expanded clones, a class.

NA TRBJ2-1 TRBV7-2 TRBD1 TGTGCCAGCTCGGACAGGACAACAATATACAATGAGCAGTTCTTC CASSDRTTIYNEQFF
NA TRBJ2-1 TRBV20-1 NA TGCAGTGCTGGAGTCAGCAATGAGCAGTTCTTC CSAGVSNEQFF
NA TRBJ1-1 TRBV7-8 NA TGTGCCAGCAGCTTATCGGGGAGTATGAACACTGAAGCTTTCTTT CASSLSGSMNTEAFF
NA TRBJ1-4 TRBV7-2 TRBD1 TGTGCCAGCAGCCTAAACCAGGGGGCAACTGGGGGAAAACTGTTTTTT CASSLNQGATGGKLFF
NA TRBJ2-1 TRBV9 NA TGTGCCAGCAGCCTAAGGCTAGCCGGTCGCAATGAGCAGTTCTTC CASSLRLAGRNEQFF
NA TRBJ2-1 TRBV19 NA TGTGCCAGTAGTATAGATGAACCGGGGTTCGGACAGCAGTTCTTC CASSIDEPGFGQQFF
NA TRBJ2-2 TRBV6-5 TRBD1 TGTGCCAGCATGGCCGGACAGGGGGCGCCCGGGGAGCTGTTTTTT CASMAGQGAPGELFF
NA TRBJ1-6 TRBV5-1 TRBD1 TGCGCCAGCAGCTTGCAAGACAGGGGGCTTAGTTCACCCCTCCACTTT CASSLQDRGLSSPLHF
NA TRBJ1-6 TRBV27 NA TGTGCCAGCAGTTTGTTTGGGGAGTTAGGTTCACCCCTCCACTTT CASSLFGELGSPLHF
NA TRBJ1-4 TRBV5-4 TRBD1 TGTGCCAGCAGCTCGGGGGGGACAGGGGGCGAAAAACTGTTTTTT CASSSGGTGGEKLFF
NA TRBJ2-6 TRBV13 NA TGTGCCAGCAGCTTACCGGGGGCCAACGTCCTGACTTTC CASSLPGANVLTF
NA TRBJ1-4 TRBV2 NA TGTGCCAGCAGACCCACCGCGGGTAGGAATGAAAAACTGTTTTTT CASRPTAGRNEKLFF
NA TRBJ2-1 TRBV7-2 NA TGTGCCAGCAGCCTGGGACTCCGTACGTACGATGAGCAGTTCTTC CASSLGLRTYDEQFF
NA TRBJ2-7 TRBV19 TRBD1 TGTGCCAGTAGTGCTCTTGGGACAGGGGGCGCTTACTCCTACGAGCAGTACTTC CASSALGTGGAYSYEQYF
NA TRBJ2-1 TRBV5-1 NA TGCGCCAGCAGCTCCCAGGGGGGCAATGAGCAGTTCTTC CASSSQGGNEQFF
few TRBJ1-5 TRBV5-1 NA TGCGCCAGCAGCTTGGCCGGCGAGGGCAATCAGCCCCAGCATTTT CASSLAGEGNQPQHF
NA TRBJ2-4 TRBV12-3/TRBV12-4 NA TGTGCCAGCAGCCCTACAGGGAACATTCAGTACTTC CASSPTGNIQYF
NA TRBJ2-3 TRBV5-1 NA TGCGCCAGCAGACTAGAGGCTTTCACAGATACGCAGTATTTT CASRLEAFTDTQYF
once TRBJ2-2 TRBV6-5 NA TGTGCCAGCAGTTTAGCTCCGAACACCGGGGAGCTGTTTTTT CASSLAPNTGELFF
NA TRBJ2-5 TRBV6-5 TRBD1 TGTGCCAGCAGTTACGCGGACAGGGGTAAAGAGACCCAGTACTTC CASSYADRGKETQYF
NA TRBJ1-4 TRBV3-1/TRBV3-2 NA TGTGCCAGCAGCCAAGAGGGGGAGGCTAATGAAAAACTGTTTTTT CASSQEGEANEKLFF
NA TRBJ2-5 TRBV2 TRBD2 TGTGCCAGCAGGCGAACTAGCGGGCATGGAGAGACCCAGTACTTC CASRRTSGHGETQYF
NA TRBJ2-5 TRBV5-1 NA TGCGCCAGCAGCTTTACCGGGGTAGAGACCCAGTACTTC CASSFTGVETQYF
NA TRBJ1-6 TRBV18 TRBD1 TGTGCCAGCTCACCACTGGACAGGGAGAATTCACCCCTCCACTTT CASSPLDRENSPLHF
NA TRBJ2-2 TRBV6-6 TRBD1 TGTGCCAGCAGTAGGACAGGGGCGACCGGGGAGCTGTTTTTT CASSRTGATGELFF
NA TRBJ2-1 TRBV9 TRBD2 TGTGCCAGCAGCGTGATGGGGACTAGCGGAGTCCCCCCCTACAATGAGCAGTTCTTC CASSVMGTSGVPPYNEQFF
NA TRBJ2-1 TRBV6-4 NA TGTGCCAGCAGTGACACGGGAGACATAAGGGATGAGCAGTTCTTC CASSDTGDIRDEQFF
NA TRBJ2-1 TRBV18 NA TGTGCCAGCTCAGAAACCCCCCCCAGCTCCTACAATGAGCAGTTCTTC CASSETPPSSYNEQFF
NA TRBJ1-2 TRBV10-3 NA TGTGCCATCAGACAGGACAGAGACTATGGCTACACCTTC CAIRQDRDYGYTF
NA TRBJ1-6 TRBV6-2/TRBV6-3 NA TGTGCCAGCAGTTACAGGCGGAGCTCCTATAATTCACCCCTCCACTTT CASSYRRSSYNSPLHF
NA TRBJ1-1 TRBV29-1 NA TGCAGCGCCCAGAACACTGAAGCTTTCTTT CSAQNTEAFF
NA TRBJ1-6 TRBV7-9 NA TGTGCCAGCAGGTCAGGGATCTCTAATTCACCCCTCCACTTT CASRSGISNSPLHF
NA TRBJ2-3 TRBV9 TRBD2 TGTGCCAGCAGCGTTCAAGCGGGGTCGTTTGATACGCAGTATTTT CASSVQAGSFDTQYF
NA TRBJ1-4 TRBV5-5 NA TGTGCCAGCAGCTTCGGAGCCGTCGTTGGTGAAAAACTGTTTTTT CASSFGAVVGEKLFF
NA TRBJ1-6 TRBV10-3 NA TGTGCCATCAGTCTTGGACAGCAGAATTCACCCCTCCACTTT CAISLGQQNSPLHF
NA TRBJ2-3 TRBV7-2 TRBD2 TGTGCCAGCAGCTTAGGGGGCGGGAGGCCCACAGATACGCAGTATTTT CASSLGGGRPTDTQYF
many TRBJ1-3 TRBV9 NA TGTGCCAGCAGCGTACAGGCAGGGGCGGGAAACACCATATATTTT CASSVQAGAGNTIYF
NA TRBJ1-6 TRBV27 NA TGTGCCAGCAACCGGAGGTGGGGTTTGGATTCACCCCTCCACTTT CASNRRWGLDSPLHF
NA TRBJ1-6 TRBV28 TRBD1 TGTGCCACTACGACGGGACAGGGCTCCTATAATTCACCCCTCCACTTT CATTTGQGSYNSPLHF
NA TRBJ2-5 TRBV27 TRBD2 TGTGCCAGCCAGAGGGGAGGGGCCGTGCAAGAGACCCAGTACTTC CASQRGGAVQETQYF
once TRBJ1-1 TRBV10-2 NA TGCGCCAGCAGTGACAGGGGAAAGACTGAAGCTTTCTTT CASSDRGKTEAFF
NA TRBJ1-1 TRBV28 NA TGTGCCAGCAGTTTAGCCAGCACTGAAGCTTTCTTT CASSLASTEAFF
NA TRBJ2-1 TRBV19 TRBD1 TGTGCCAGTAGTATAGATTCGACAGGGGTGATTGGGCAGTTCTTC CASSIDSTGVIGQFF
NA TRBJ1-2 TRBV19 NA TGTGCCAGTAGTATACGGACAGTCCGGGGTTTTGGCTACACCTTC CASSIRTVRGFGYTF
NA TRBJ1-6 TRBV5-1 TRBD1 TGCGCCAGCAGCTTGAGGGCAGGGGGCGAGGATTCACCCCTCCACTTT CASSLRAGGEDSPLHF
NA TRBJ2-5 TRBV5-1 NA TGCGCCAGCCAAGGACACCAACAAGAGACCCAGTACTTC CASQGHQQETQYF
once TRBJ2-7 TRBV4-3 NA TGCGCCAGCAGCCAAGAAGACGGACTATCCTACGAGCAGTACTTC CASSQEDGLSYEQYF